These T cell receptor beta chains were read from a single sample in a study of identical twins. MiXCR, run by TCRdb on the 5' RACE reads, gives a single entry per CDR3 protein. Of 400,000 to 650,000 distinct CDR3 sequences listed, around 20% were seen once; the top ten hold around 0.9%. These same records also appear under a second study, on T cells expressing NK-cell markers.

Specimen: CD4+ T cells sorted from blood. The receptors here all came from a woman between 18 and 29 years old in good health. Each CDR3 is given without its conserved first and last residue. D genes are given only for firm matches.

D gene | J gene | V gene | CDR3 protein
TRBD1 | TRBJ1-2 | TRBV6-5 | ASSYDLNTARTGSGYT
TRBD1 | TRBJ1-2 | TRBV30 | AWSAGTENNYGYT
- | TRBJ2-1 | TRBV6-2/TRBV6-3 | ASRLAVHYNEQF
- | TRBJ1-2 | TRBV6-2/TRBV6-3 | ASSYSEYGYT
- | TRBJ1-2 | TRBV20-1 | SAGATTNYGYT
- | TRBJ2-7 | TRBV5-5 | ASGRGGGFSYEQY
- | TRBJ2-1 | TRBV7-3 | ASSLRRDEQF
TRBD2 | TRBJ2-3 | TRBV5-1 | ASSPLMAGGDTQY
TRBD1 | TRBJ1-2 | TRBV7-9 | ASSLIRDSPGYT
- | TRBJ2-5 | TRBV10-2 | ASTRMGGETQY
TRBD2 | TRBJ2-7 | TRBV4-2 | ASSPLGGGEQY
TRBD2 | TRBJ2-7 | TRBV5-5 | ASSYRLAGGPEQY
TRBD1 | TRBJ2-7 | TRBV10-3 | AISPTGGFEQY
TRBD2 | TRBJ2-3 | TRBV28 | ASSSPTSGSWFTDTQY
- | TRBJ2-3 | TRBV7-7 | ASSSAYTDTQY
- | TRBJ2-5 | TRBV20-1 | SAERETQY
TRBD2 | TRBJ2-4 | TRBV5-1 | ASSVLGTSGTVKNIQY